What follows describes a single T cell receptor (beta chain). Its antigen is as yet unknown. This CDR3 comprises 15 residues. Germline V gene data show CDR1 as SGDLS and CDR2 as YYNGEE. V lost 0 bases, J lost 1 base, and 1 base stayed unmatched. This record comes from a study of siplizumab effects on memory and regulatory T cells. Study-wide points: Proliferating Tregs' suppressive function in siplizumab cultures went unconfirmed. No assignable naive or memory phenotype existed for roughly 80-96% of proliferating CD4+ or CD8+ clones.

Assay used: immunoSEQ multiplex PCR; TCRdb lists only in-frame clones, some missing. The sample yields almost 20,000 clones, about 40% seen once. It was at 37°C and for more than 5 days that the mixed lymphocyte reaction cells were cocultured. Sequencing input: CFSE-low (dividing) CD4+ T cells sorted from an allogeneic mixed lymphocyte reaction. The receptor comes from a human donor in good health; the cells came from an allogeneic mixed lymphocyte reaction. Some clones in this sample may be carry-over from other donors' samples. The V and J genes are TRBV9 and TRBJ2-1; 7 nucleotides agree with TRBD1. The CDR3 DNA follows: TGTGCCAGCAGCGTAGCAGGGGGTTCCTACAATGAGCAGTTCTTC. Translated: CASSVAGGSYNEQFF.